This TCR beta chain is from a study of identical twins. Whole-study findings and limits: Twins' surplus sharing was weaker for beta out-of-frame sequences. Memory repertoires lacked the insertion deficit that abundant cord blood beta clonotypes showed.

Each donor (without exception) was a healthy Caucasian. V lost 1 base to trimming and J lost 9 bases, with 10 bases between them. The germline V gene has CDR1 GTSNPN and CDR2 SVGIG (reference sequence). This CDR3 comprises 12 residues. This clonotype was seen only a few times. The antigen is not known. Template switching (which added a universal primer site) was used, and cDNA carried unique molecular identifiers. Each CDR3 protein gets one entry after TCRdb re-called the 5' RACE reads with MiXCR. The sample holds a few hundred thousand distinct CDR3 sequences; about 10% are singletons and the top ten take under 9.5%.

The V gene is TRBV30, the J gene TRBJ2-1; no firm D call. Sequencing was carried out using naive T cells sorted from blood. This sequence originates from a woman aged 50 to 60 in good health. The CDR3 sequence is CAWSGQQVEQFF. CDR3 in DNA: TGTGCCTGGAGTGGCCAGCAGGTTGAGCAGTTCTTC.